Below are 30 T cell receptor beta chains sequenced from a single sample in a study of blood T cells in healthy people across ages. A second 7 to 11 cycle PCR used barcoded and J-beta primers. One entry per CDR3 protein, called by TCRdb with MiXCR from the 5' RACE reads. The data hold about 1.4 million distinct CDR3 sequences, with roughly 60% observed a single time. The sequencing sample was made of blood. The receptors were sampled from a man aged 18-30 years in good health.

A single count supports this clonotype. The rearrangement links TRBV6-5 to TRBJ2-6; 9 positions match TRBD1. From germline, CDR1 is MNHEY and CDR2 SVGAGI. This CDR3 is 17 amino acids long. V was clipped by 3 bases and J by 1 base; unmatched bases: 4. The CDR3 is CASSYGTGRSGANVLTF. As DNA, the CDR3 is TGTGCCAGCAGTTATGGGACAGGGCGATCTGGGGCCAACGTCCTGACTTTC.

This clonotype was detected a few times. This chain connects TRBV29-1 to TRBJ2-1; 9 positions agree with TRBD1. V was clipped by 2 bases and J by 0 bases; unmatched bases: 11. The CDR3 sequence is 18 residues long. Germline V gene lookup returns CDR1 SQVTM and CDR2 ANQGSEA. The CDR3, as DNA: TGCAGCGTTGAAAGTGTGGGACAGGGCCGGGTCTCCTACAATGAGCAGTTCTTC. Its translation: CSVESVGQGRVSYNEQFF.

V and J are TRBV11-2 and TRBJ2-7; 9 nucleotides align to TRBD1. Germline-derived CDR1 and CDR2 are SGHAT and FQNNGV. V dropped 5 bases and J dropped 3; count of bases not matched to a gene: 5. There are 14 residues in the CDR3. The CDR3 loop is CASSPDRGYYEQYF. The CDR3 nucleotides read TGTGCCAGCAGCCCAGACAGGGGGTACTACGAGCAGTACTTC.

The chain uses TRBV4-1 and TRBJ2-7; the D is unclear. Trimming removed 4 bases at V and 6 bases at J, with 16 bases between. Germline V gives CDR1 MGHRA, CDR2 YSYEKL. The CDR3 consists of 14 residues. The CDR3 is CASSPHGAAVEQYF. The CDR3 DNA follows: TGCGCCAGCAGCCCCCACGGCGCCGCGGTCGAGCAGTACTTC.

This chain joins TRBV20-1 and TRBJ2-3; D unclear. Per germline, CDR1 DFQATT and CDR2 SNEGSKA (reference sequence). The CDR3 sequence is 11 residues long. V was clipped by 6 bases and J by 4 bases, with 8 bases between them. The DNA of the CDR3 is TGCAGTGCAAAGGTCGCAGATACGCAGTATTTT. Encoded protein: CSAKVADTQYF.

This chain joins TRBV15 and TRBJ2-7; 7 nucleotides align to TRBD1. Unmatched junction bases numbered 3, after V lost 1 base and J lost 0 bases. This CDR3 has 15 amino acids. The germline CDR1 and CDR2 sequences are LNHNV and YYDKDF (reference sequence). The CDR3 reads CATSRAGQDSYEQYF. CDR3 in DNA: TGTGCCACCAGCAGAGCCGGACAGGACTCCTACGAGCAGTACTTC.

J is TRBJ2-1 and V is TRBV7-8; D gene ambiguous. The J call may be mistaken, given a closer DNA end match to TRBJ2-7. CDR1 is SGHVS and CDR2 is FQNEAQ in the germline V gene. The CDR3 extends over 15 amino acids. As DNA, the CDR3 is TGTGCCAGCAGCTTATTAGTTTTGTCCTACAATGAGCAGTACTTC. Translating it yields CASSLLVLSYNEQYF.

The chain is built from TRBV12-3 or TRBV12-4 and TRBJ2-3; D is undetermined. This CDR3 region has 14 residues. The V gene lost 0 bases and the J gene lost 2 bases, with 6 bases spanning the gap. The CDR3 DNA is TGTGCCAGCAGTTTAGCGCCTTACACAGATACGCAGTATTTT. Amino acids: CASSLAPYTDTQYF.

The table lists this clonotype with a few counts. CDR3 amino acids: CATSKTGGYYEQYF. The CDR3 DNA reads TGTGCCACCAGCAAGACAGGGGGCTACTACGAGCAGTACTTC. V is TRBV15 and J is TRBJ2-7; 10 bases are a match to TRBD1. CDR1 LNHNV and CDR2 YYDKDF come from the germline V gene (reference sequence). V lost 4 bases to trimming and J lost 3 bases; unmatched junction nucleotides: 3. The length of the CDR3 is 14 residues.

Ten or more counts support this clonotype. J is TRBJ2-7 and V is TRBV20-1; no definite D call. V lost 0 bases and J 4 bases, leaving 7 bases between the germline ends. Germline assignment: CDR1 DFQATT and CDR2 SNEGSKA (reference sequence). CDR3 length: 12 amino acids. The CDR3 spells CSAREGVYEQYF. The DNA of the CDR3 is TGCAGTGCTAGAGAGGGTGTGTACGAGCAGTACTTC.

This clonotype was detected only a few times. V and J are TRBV29-1 and TRBJ2-3, with D unclear. The CDR3 runs 12 residues. The germline CDR1 and CDR2 sequences are SQVTM and ANQGSEA. Trimming took 7 bases from V and 2 from J, leaving 10 bases between them. CDR3 nucleotides: TGCAGCGCCGCCCTGGTCACAGATACGCAGTATTTT. Protein: CSAALVTDTQYF.

This chain joins TRBV2 and TRBJ2-7; D uncertain. Between the trimmed V and J ends, which lost 7 bases and 3 bases, there was a span of 10 bases. The CDR3 is 12 residues long. Germline CDR1 reads SNHLY; CDR2 reads FYNNEI. The CDR3 DNA reads TGTGCCAGCACTCCCTCGCTCTACGAGCAGTACTTC. Its translation: CASTPSLYEQYF. The entire variable domain, with the rest obtained from reference TRBV2 and TRBJ2-7, is as follows: EPEVTQTPSHQVTQMGQEVILRCVPISNHLYFYWYRQILGQKVEFLVSFYNNEISEKSEIFDDQFSVERPDGSNFTLKIRSTKLEDSAMYFCASTPSLYEQYFGPGTRLTVT.

In this sample, this clonotype turned up once. The chain uses TRBV5-1 and TRBJ2-1, with 13 positions matching TRBD2. The CDR3 totals 16 residues. After removal of 4 bases from V and 8 bases from J, the junction contained 9 bases not matched to a gene. Looked up from germline, CDR1 is SGHRS and CDR2 is YFSETQ. The CDR3 here is CASSARTSGRSDEQFF. The CDR3 DNA reads TGCGCCAGCAGCGCCCGGACTAGCGGGAGATCCGATGAGCAGTTCTTC.

This clonotype was seen once. CDR3 coding DNA: TGTGCCAGCAGCAACCGGCGACAGGAAAAAGACTATGGCTACACCTTC. Its translation is CASSNRRQEKDYGYTF. This chain connects TRBV5-6 to TRBJ1-2; tentative D call: TRBD1 (6 bases). The length of the CDR3 is 16 residues. Germline values: CDR1 SGHDT, CDR2 YYEEEE. V was cut by 4 bases and J by 3 bases, with 19 bases left in between.

V usage is TRBV7-9 and J usage is TRBJ2-5; 9 bases are a match to TRBD1. The CDR3 is made up of 15 amino acids. Germline-derived CDR1 and CDR2 are SEHNR and FQNEAQ (reference sequence). Trimming cost V 5 bases and J 5 bases; bases outside gene matches: 9. This CDR3 is CASSPRTGDVETQYF. DNA for the CDR3: TGTGCCAGCAGCCCCAGGACAGGGGATGTGGAGACCCAGTACTTC.

This clonotype showed up just a few times. The chain combines TRBV5-1 with TRBJ2-1; D perhaps matches TRBD2 (6 bases). The CDR3 runs 16 residues. V was trimmed by 5 bases and J by 3 bases, leaving 18 bases between them. The germline V gene has CDR1 SGHRS and CDR2 YFSETQ. CDR3 region: CASSIGQAGIYNEQFF. CDR3 DNA sequence: TGCGCCAGCAGTATAGGCCAGGCGGGAATCTACAATGAGCAGTTCTTC.

The chain has TRBV30 and TRBJ2-7; 11 bases are shared with TRBD2. J lost 3 bases, V lost 2 bases, and 9 bases had no gene match. The germline CDR1 and CDR2 sequences are GTSNPN and SVGIG (reference sequence). This CDR3 comprises 16 residues. CDR3 region: CAWSTQGLAEDYEQYF. The CDR3 DNA reads TGTGCCTGGAGTACCCAGGGACTAGCGGAGGACTACGAGCAGTACTTC.

This clonotype was counted only a few times. This chain joins TRBV5-1 and TRBJ2-3, with D unresolved. CDR3 length equals 16 residues. Trimming took off 0 bases at V and 2 bases at J, with 13 bases between the two ends. Germline lookup yields CDR1 SGHRS and CDR2 YFSETQ. CDR3 in DNA: TGCGCCAGCAGCTTGGCCGATATTGAGTTCACAGATACGCAGTATTTT. Its translation is CASSLADIEFTDTQYF.

V and J are TRBV5-1 and TRBJ2-2; possible D gene TRBD1, 7 bases. This CDR3 has 15 residues. Germline values: CDR1 SGHRS, CDR2 YFSETQ. V lost 0 bases and J lost 3, with 9 bases in between. CDR3 residues: CASSLARGDTGELFF. Here the CDR3 DNA reads TGCGCCAGCAGCTTGGCCAGGGGGGACACCGGGGAGCTGTTTTTT.

This chain joins TRBV4-1 and TRBJ2-7, with D perhaps being TRBD1 or TRBD2 (5 bases each). Trimming took off 6 bases at V and 0 bases at J, with 12 bases between the two ends. In germline, CDR1 is MGHRA, CDR2 YSYEKL. This CDR3 region has 14 residues. CDR3 region: CASRGTANSYEQYF. The CDR3 DNA reads TGCGCCAGCAGGGGGACCGCAAACTCCTACGAGCAGTACTTC.

The chain is built from TRBV4-3 and TRBJ2-2; D call uncertain. V was pared by 0 bases and J by 3 bases, with 14 bases between. Germline lookup yields CDR1 LGHNA and CDR2 YSLEER. The CDR3 runs 17 residues. CDR3 in DNA: TGCGCCAGCAGCCAAGATTGGGCAAACTTGGACACCGGGGAGCTGTTTTTT. Translated, it gives CASSQDWANLDTGELFF.

The chain is built from TRBV7-2 and TRBJ1-4, with D unclear. V lost 2 bases, J lost 4 bases, and 11 bases lay in between. Germline V CDR1 and CDR2: SGHTA, FQGNSA. This CDR3 is 15 amino acids long. In DNA form, the CDR3 reads TGTGCCAGCAGCTTACGGTCAAACCATAATGAAAAACTGTTTTTT. This codes for CASSLRSNHNEKLFF.

This clonotype has only a few counts. V gene TRBV4-1 combines with J gene TRBJ2-1; 14 bases map to TRBD2. After removal of 4 bases from V and 4 bases from J, the junction contained 6 bases not matched to a gene. The CDR3 totals 17 residues. Germline loops: CDR1 MGHRA, CDR2 YSYEKL. CDR3 protein: CASSPPGLAGGYNEQFF. CDR3 nucleotides: TGCGCCAGCAGCCCTCCTGGACTAGCGGGGGGATACAATGAGCAGTTCTTC.

In this sample, this clonotype turned up once. V is TRBV6-6 and J is TRBJ1-1, with a weak D call TRBD1 (6 bases). CDR1 and CDR2 from the germline V gene are MNHNY and SVGAGI (reference sequence). This CDR3 is 14 amino acids long. V lost 6 bases, J lost 0 bases, and 11 bases lay in between. The CDR3 here is CASRNRVLNTEAFF. As DNA, the CDR3 is TGTGCCAGCAGAAACAGGGTCCTGAACACTGAAGCTTTCTTT.

This clonotype showed up just a few times. The rearrangement links TRBV29-1 to TRBJ1-4; no clear D gene. CDR1 and CDR2 from the germline V gene are SQVTM and ANQGSEA. The CDR3 has 12 residues. V gave up 3 bases and J gave up 6 bases, with 8 bases separating them. CDR3 loop: CSVEGRDEKLFF. CDR3 coding DNA: TGCAGCGTTGAGGGTAGGGATGAAAAACTGTTTTTT.

The chain couples TRBV4-1 to TRBJ1-5; no firm D call. Germline values: CDR1 MGHRA, CDR2 YSYEKL. V was trimmed by 3 bases and J by 5 bases, leaving 8 bases between them. The CDR3 consists of 13 residues. The CDR3 DNA sequence: TGCGCCAGCAGCCACAGCTTAGATCAGCCCCAGCATTTT. Translation gives CASSHSLDQPQHF.

This chain connects TRBV2 to TRBJ2-3, with 14 bases lining up with TRBD2. J lost 5 bases, V lost 5 bases, and 9 bases had no gene match. Germline V gene data show CDR1 as SNHLY and CDR2 as FYNNEI. CDR3 size: 17 residues. CDR3 sequence: CASSTPGLAGDGDTQYF. CDR3 in DNA: TGTGCCAGCAGTACTCCGGGACTAGCGGGAGATGGAGATACGCAGTATTTT.

The chain combines TRBV29-1 with TRBJ2-7; 10 bases are shared with TRBD2. Germline CDR1 and CDR2: SQVTM and ANQGSEA. This CDR3 has 13 amino acids. Unmatched junction bases numbered 5, after V lost 7 bases and J lost 2 bases. The CDR3 loop reads CSAHLAGAYEQYF. The CDR3, as DNA: TGCAGCGCCCACCTAGCGGGGGCCTACGAGCAGTACTTC.

The chain uses TRBV7-2 and TRBJ2-3, with D uncertain. From germline, CDR1 is SGHTA and CDR2 FQGNSA. This CDR3 is 13 amino acids long. V was trimmed by 1 base and J by 4 bases, leaving 6 bases between them. Here the CDR3 reads CASSLEASDTQYF. For the CDR3, the DNA is TGTGCCAGCAGCTTAGAGGCATCAGATACGCAGTATTTT.

The sample holds a few counts of this clonotype. This rearrangement joins TRBV6-2 or TRBV6-3 to TRBJ2-2; D is uncertain. CDR1 and CDR2 (germline): MNHEY, SVGEGT. Between the trimmed V and J ends, which lost 4 bases and 8 bases, there was a span of 8 bases. The CDR3 runs 12 residues. This CDR3 reads CASSFRSGELFF. The CDR3 DNA reads as TGTGCCAGCAGTTTCAGGAGTGGGGAGCTGTTTTTT.